Listed here are 23 T cell receptor beta chains from one sample, sequenced in a study of blood T cell repertoires in COVID-19. The method was immunoSEQ multiplex PCR; TCRdb's version includes in-frame clones alone and lacks a portion of them. Of over 120,000 clones listed, roughly 80% are singletons. Sequencing was performed on PBMCs or T cells enriched from blood (not recorded which). The receptors come from a man between 50 and 59 years old who had recovered from COVID-19.

The chain joins TRBV5-4 to TRBJ1-1; a weak D match, TRBD1 (5 bases). The CDR3 is 13 residues long. Germline assignment: CDR1 SGHNT and CDR2 YYREEE (reference sequence). Trimming cost V 2 bases and J 7 bases, with 12 bases left between them. CDR3 bases: TGTGCCAGCAGCTTAAGAAAGGGGATTGAAGCTTTCTTT. It translates to CASSLRKGIEAFF. The full variable domain, its missing parts supplied by reference TRBV5-4 and TRBJ1-1, is ETGVTQSPTHLIKTRGQQVTLRCSSQSGHNTVSWYQQALGQGPQFIFQYYREEENGRGNFPPRFSGLQFPNYSSELNVNALELDDSALYLCASSLRKGIEAFFGQGTRLTVV.

The J gene is TRBJ1-1, the V gene TRBV5-1; a possible D gene is TRBD1 (5 bases). Trimming took off 4 bases at V and 5 bases at J, with 21 bases between the two ends. Germline V lookup: CDR1 SGHRS, CDR2 YFSETQ. This CDR3 spans 16 amino acids. As DNA, the CDR3 is TGCGCCAGCAGCGCAACGGGGGGTAGGGGCGATACTGAAGCTTTCTTT. It translates to CASSATGGRGDTEAFF.

The rearrangement joins TRBV3-1 (or the pseudogene TRBV3-2) to TRBJ2-2; no firm D call. The CDR3 covers 13 residues. In germline, CDR1 is LGHDT, CDR2 YNNKEL (reference sequence). Trimming removed 5 bases from V and 7 bases from J, with 11 bases in between. The CDR3 DNA is TGTGCCAGCAGCGAATTAGCTGGCGGGGAGCTGTTTTTT. It specifies CASSELAGGELFF.

The CDR3 loop reads CAISEQGTVGWGGYTF. Written as DNA, the CDR3 is TGTGCCATCAGTGAGCAAGGAACGGTAGGATGGGGCGGCTACACCTTC. The chain has TRBV10-3 and TRBJ1-2, with D possibly matching TRBD1 (5 bases). This CDR3 has 16 residues. Germline CDR1 is ENHRY and CDR2 is SYGVKD. The V gene lost 2 bases and the J gene lost 8 bases, with 21 bases spanning the gap.

The chain is built from TRBV5-1 and TRBJ2-7; 11 bases are a match to TRBD1. V lost 3 bases, J lost 3 bases, and 8 bases stayed unmatched. In germline, CDR1 is SGHRS, CDR2 YFSETQ. The CDR3 is 16 residues long. The CDR3, as DNA: TGCGCCAGCAGCTCCCGGGACAGGGGGGGTGTCTACGAGCAGTACTTC. It encodes CASSSRDRGGVYEQYF.

This chain connects TRBV24-1 to TRBJ1-4; D is undetermined. The CDR3 consists of 16 residues. V shed 4 bases and J shed 5 bases, with 16 bases lying between them. Per germline, CDR1 KGHDR and CDR2 SFDVKD. The CDR3 reads CATSDRLAPKNEKLFF. Written as DNA, the CDR3 is TGTGCCACCAGTGACCGCCTGGCCCCCAAAAATGAAAAACTGTTTTTT.

The CDR3 DNA follows: TGCAGTGCTAGTGGTCGGACAGGGGCCTACGAGCAGTACTTC. This gives the protein CSASGRTGAYEQYF. V gene TRBV20-1 combines with J gene TRBJ2-7; 9 nucleotides align to TRBD1. CDR3 length: 14 residues. Trimming at V came to 3 bases and at J to 2 bases, leaving 5 bases not matched to a gene. Per germline, CDR1 DFQATT and CDR2 SNEGSKA (reference sequence).

The chain links TRBV7-2 to TRBJ1-5; 7 nucleotides match TRBD1. Germline V gene lookup returns CDR1 SGHTA and CDR2 FQGNSA. V trimming: 3 bases; J trimming: 1 base; junction bases outside the gene matches: 3. The CDR3 extends over 15 amino acids. Here the CDR3 DNA reads TGTGCCAGCAGCTTCCAGACAGGGAGCAATCAGCCCCAGCATTTT. Amino acid sequence: CASSFQTGSNQPQHF.

The rearrangement joins TRBV19 to TRBJ1-1; D unresolved. Germline CDR1 reads LNHDA; CDR2 reads SQIVND (reference sequence). The CDR3 is 15 residues long. Trimming left V 3 bases short and J 0 bases short, with 11 bases between. The CDR3 is CASSIRPRMNTEAFF. Here the CDR3 DNA reads TGTGCCAGTAGTATTCGCCCGCGTATGAACACTGAAGCTTTCTTT.

The gene calls are TRBV28 and TRBJ1-1; possibly TRBD1 for D (6 bases). The CDR3 sequence is 15 residues long. V lost 2 bases and J lost 4, with 14 bases in between. In germline, CDR1 is MDHEN, CDR2 SYDVKM. CDR3 bases: TGTGCCAGCAGTTTAGTCCAGGGGCTGGGCACTGAAGCTTTCTTT. This gives the protein CASSLVQGLGTEAFF. Full variable domain (outside the CDR3, taken from reference TRBV28 and TRBJ1-1): DVKVTQSSRYLVKRTGEKVFLECVQDMDHENMFWYRQDPGLGLRLIYFSYDVKMKEKGDIPEGYSVSREKKERFSLILESASTNQTSMYLCASSLVQGLGTEAFFGQGTRLTVV.

V usage is TRBV5-6 and J usage is TRBJ2-2, with unresolved D. The CDR3 consists of 10 residues. V was pared by 2 bases and J by 9 bases, with 2 bases between. Germline V gives CDR1 SGHDT, CDR2 YYEEEE. The CDR3 spells CASSFWELFF. CDR3 nucleotide sequence: TGTGCCAGCAGCTTCTGGGAGCTGTTTTTT.

This sequence joins TRBV29-1 and TRBJ1-5; TRBD1 matches 9 bases. The CDR3 is 13 amino acids. V lost 4 bases, J lost 7 bases, and 5 bases stayed unmatched. Germline V gives CDR1 SQVTM, CDR2 ANQGSEA. The CDR3 reads CSVGTGVYQPQHF. For the CDR3, the DNA is TGCAGCGTTGGGACAGGGGTGTACCAGCCCCAGCATTTT. Full variable domain (missing parts from reference TRBV29-1 and TRBJ1-5): SAVISQKPSRDICQRGTSLTIQCQVDSQVTMMFWYRQQPGQSLTLIATANQGSEATYESGFVIDKFPISRPNLTFSTLTVSNMSPEDSSIYLCSVGTGVYQPQHFGDGTRLSIL.

The chain recombines TRBV9 with TRBJ2-3; no clear D gene. This CDR3 is 12 amino acids long. Trimming pared 3 bases from V and 6 bases from J, leaving 8 bases between. Germline V gives CDR1 SGDLS, CDR2 YYNGEE. CDR3 nucleotides: TGTGCCAGCAGCGCGAGGATGGATACGCAGTATTTT. Its translation: CASSARMDTQYF.

The chain has TRBV7-8 and TRBJ2-5; the D gene is possibly TRBD1 (5 bases). The CDR3 runs 12 residues. The V end was cut by 6 bases, the J end by 10 bases, with 15 bases between. Germline V gene lookup returns CDR1 SGHVS and CDR2 FQNEAQ. CDR3 in amino acids: CASSKGSRDQYF. The CDR3 DNA follows: TGTGCCAGCAGTAAGGGGTCAAGGGACCAGTACTTC.

The CDR3 nucleotides are TGTGCCAGCAGTGAAAGAGTGAACACTGAAGCTTTCTTT. It is translated as CASSERVNTEAFF. The chain has TRBV25-1 and TRBJ1-1; D gene uncertain. The V end lost 2 bases, the J end lost 0 bases, and 4 bases lay between the germline ends. The length of the CDR3 is 13 residues. Germline V gene data show CDR1 as MGHDK and CDR2 as SYGVNS.

This chain joins TRBV11-2 and TRBJ2-3, with 7 bases that match TRBD2. There are 16 residues in the CDR3. V was clipped by 2 bases and J by 0 bases; unmatched bases: 5. Per the germline V gene, CDR1 is SGHAT and CDR2 is FQNNGV. CDR3 region: CASSLTHGGSTDTQYF. DNA of the CDR3: TGTGCCAGCAGCTTAACACACGGGGGGAGCACAGATACGCAGTATTTT.

The rearrangement uses TRBV7-6 and TRBJ2-2; 9 positions match TRBD1. This CDR3 is built from 15 residues. Germline V gives CDR1 SGHVS, CDR2 FNYEAQ. V gave up 3 bases and J gave up 5 bases; unmatched junction bases: 4. CDR3 amino acids: CASSFGTGFTGELFF. The CDR3 DNA reads as TGTGCCAGCAGCTTCGGGACAGGGTTTACCGGGGAGCTGTTTTTT.

V usage is TRBV30 and J usage is TRBJ1-5, with D possibly being TRBD1 (5 bases). Germline lookup yields CDR1 GTSNPN and CDR2 SVGIG (reference sequence). Trimming pared 2 bases from V and 1 base from J, leaving 12 bases between. The CDR3 runs 15 residues. CDR3 nucleotides: TGTGCCTGGAGTCCGCAGGGTACCAGCAATCAGCCCCAGCATTTT. Amino acids: CAWSPQGTSNQPQHF.

The V and J genes are TRBV19 and TRBJ1-4; perhaps TRBD1 as D (5 bases). This CDR3 has 14 residues. V was clipped by 0 bases and J by 5 bases, with 7 bases between them. The germline V gene encodes CDR1 LNHDA and CDR2 SQIVND (reference sequence). The CDR3 DNA sequence: TGTGCCAGTAGTATAGACAGGGAAAATGAAAAACTGTTTTTT. Protein: CASSIDRENEKLFF.

This chain uses TRBV2 with TRBJ2-3, with 9 bases aligning to TRBD2. Germline loops: CDR1 SNHLY, CDR2 FYNNEI. This CDR3 is 15 amino acids long. V lost 4 bases, J lost 2 bases, and 4 bases stayed unmatched. CDR3 sequence: CASSGGLANTDTQYF. CDR3 DNA: TGTGCCAGCAGTGGGGGACTAGCCAACACAGATACGCAGTATTTT.

The CDR3 sequence is CAISEFRGPNTEAFF. CDR3 nucleotides: TGTGCCATCAGTGAGTTCAGGGGACCCAACACTGAAGCTTTCTTT. The chain recombines TRBV10-3 with TRBJ1-1; perhaps TRBD1 as D (6 bases). The V gene lost 1 base and the J gene lost 2 bases, with 11 bases spanning the gap. The CDR3 spans 15 residues. Germline values: CDR1 ENHRY, CDR2 SYGVKD.

This chain connects TRBV24-1 to TRBJ1-2; D gene unclear. Looked up from germline, CDR1 is KGHDR and CDR2 is SFDVKD. V was clipped by 4 bases and J by 3 bases, with 11 bases between them. The CDR3 sequence is 14 residues long. The CDR3, as DNA: TGTGCCACCAGTGACGACGGGTGGGACTATGGCTACACCTTC. Protein sequence: CATSDDGWDYGYTF.

The genes are TRBV6-2 or TRBV6-3 and TRBJ1-1; the D gene is possibly TRBD1 (6 bases). The V end lost 6 bases, the J end lost 5 bases, and 22 bases lay between the germline ends. This CDR3 is built from 16 residues. The V gene's germline CDR1 is MNHEY and CDR2 SVGEGT. CDR3 sequence (DNA): TGTGCCAGCAGCCTCTCCGATACAGGGCGGGGGACTGAAGCTTTCTTT. This translates into CASSLSDTGRGTEAFF.